The subject of this entry is one T cell receptor beta chain. The antigen is undetermined. The CDR3 contains 17 residues. Unmatched junction bases numbered 13, after V lost 2 bases and J lost 7 bases. Germline-derived CDR1 and CDR2 are SGHDT and YYEEEE. Researchers took blood at baseline, on cycle 4 day 1, and on cycle 7 day 1. This entry is derived from a study of OX40 agonist ivuxolimab in advanced cancers. The wider study: Patients' therapy was ivuxolimab, an antibody that acts as an agonist of OX40 (CD134). The diagnoses of dose-escalation patients were hepatocellular carcinoma, melanoma, renal cell or head and neck cancer. Study-wide results and caveats: Low normalized T-cell clonal expansion also characterized some of the nonresponders.

Some clones are missing from TCRdb's copy, which holds only in-frame ones; the method was immunoSEQ multiplex PCR. The sample has more than 45,000 clones; about 74% are singletons. The source is an adult with an advanced solid tumor such as melanoma, head and neck, liver or kidney cancer. The rearrangement links TRBV5-6 to TRBJ1-4; 8 positions match TRBD1. This specimen was CD4+ or CD8+ T cells sorted from blood, taken in a trial of the OX40 agonist ivuxolimab. CDR3 loop: CASSFRTTGGGGEKLFF. CDR3 nucleotides: TGTGCCAGCAGCTTCCGAACAACAGGGGGAGGTGGTGAAAAACTGTTTTTT.